This T cell receptor beta chain was captured in a study of blood T cell repertoires in COVID-19. Study at large: Italy, Spain and the United States were the sources of the convalescent and acute COVID-19 samples. T cells, B-cell-depleted T cells, or PBMCs provided the cDNA or gDNA that served as material.

Authors' methods: Amplification from reference gene primers served as the basis for estimated nucleated cell counts. Sequenced by immunoSEQ multiplex PCR; TCRdb stores in-frame clones only, minus some. V and J calls and clone size are those listed in that table; D and trimming were worked out from the DNA. This sample carries 250,000 to 350,000 clones, about 85% of them seen once, and the ten largest clones take around 4.2%. V lost 4 bases, J lost 4 bases, and 16 bases lay in between. The germline gives CDR1 MNHEY, CDR2 SVGAGI. The CDR3 is made up of 15 amino acids. The chain carries TRBV6-5 and TRBJ1-2; D may be TRBD1 (6 bases). This clonotype was sampled from a woman aged 45-65 years with active or convalescent COVID-19. Sequenced: peripheral blood. The DNA of the CDR3 is TGTGCCAGCAGTTCTGGACAGCCTCAGGGCTATGGCTACACCTTC. Its translation is CASSSGQPQGYGYTF.